This is a list of T cell receptor beta chains from one sample in a study of OX40 agonist ivuxolimab in advanced cancers. Sequencing was performed with immunoSEQ multiplex PCR; in TCRdb, only in-frame clones are kept and a portion is missing. The data show over 13,000 clones, more than 65% seen once. The source material was CD4+ or CD8+ T cells sorted from blood, sampled in a trial of the OX40 agonist ivuxolimab. These receptors all stem from an adult with an advanced solid tumor such as melanoma, head and neck, liver or kidney cancer. The CDR3 runs from the conserved cysteine through the conserved F or W. A D gene is named only where the DNA matches it firmly. A row's size may be missing; if present it is once, few, many or a size class.

v_call: TRBV9; d_call: .; j_call: TRBJ2-7; clone_size: .; cdr3_nt: TGTGCCAGCAGCGTAGGGGGTGGAAACGAGCAGTACTTC; cdr3_aa: CASSVGGGNEQYF
v_call: TRBV13; d_call: .; j_call: TRBJ2-1; clone_size: .; cdr3_nt: TGTGCCAGCAGCCCCCAGGGGGGGCCAGCCTACAATGAGCAGTTCTTC; cdr3_aa: CASSPQGGPAYNEQFF
v_call: TRBV21-1; d_call: .; j_call: TRBJ2-3; clone_size: .; cdr3_nt: TGTGCCAGCAGCACCCACGGAAGACTAGCGGAAAGCACAGATACGCAGTATTTT; cdr3_aa: CASSTHGRLAESTDTQYF
v_call: TRBV27; d_call: .; j_call: TRBJ2-7; clone_size: .; cdr3_nt: TGTGCCAGCAGTCCAAGGGGACCCGCCTACGAGCAGTACTTC; cdr3_aa: CASSPRGPAYEQYF
v_call: TRBV7-8; d_call: .; j_call: TRBJ1-5; clone_size: .; cdr3_nt: TGTGCCAGCAGCTTATACGGGGATAATCAGCCCCAGCATTTT; cdr3_aa: CASSLYGDNQPQHF
v_call: TRBV18; d_call: TRBD2; j_call: TRBJ2-3; clone_size: .; cdr3_nt: TGTGCCAGCTCACCAGAGGGACTAGCGGGCACAGATACGCAGTATTTT; cdr3_aa: CASSPEGLAGTDTQYF
v_call: TRBV19; d_call: .; j_call: TRBJ1-2; clone_size: .; cdr3_nt: TGTGCCAGTAGTATGTGGCCGGATGGCTACACCTTC; cdr3_aa: CASSMWPDGYTF
v_call: TRBV9; d_call: .; j_call: TRBJ2-7; clone_size: many; cdr3_nt: TGTGCCAGCAGCGTAGGGACTTCCCACTACGAGCAGTACTTC; cdr3_aa: CASSVGTSHYEQYF
v_call: TRBV12-5; d_call: .; j_call: TRBJ2-7; clone_size: .; cdr3_nt: TGTGCTAGTGGGGATACTCTAAACTACGAGCAGTACTTC; cdr3_aa: CASGDTLNYEQYF
v_call: TRBV28; d_call: TRBD2; j_call: TRBJ2-1; clone_size: .; cdr3_nt: TGTGCCAGCACAACCGGGACTAGCGGCAATGAGCAGTTCTTC; cdr3_aa: CASTTGTSGNEQFF
v_call: TRBV9; d_call: .; j_call: TRBJ2-7; clone_size: few; cdr3_nt: TGTGCCAGCAGCATCGGCACGGGTGGGCGGGAAGAGCAGTACTTC; cdr3_aa: CASSIGTGGREEQYF
v_call: TRBV6-1; d_call: .; j_call: TRBJ2-1; clone_size: .; cdr3_nt: TGTGCCAGCAGTGAAGCGCTGTCGGGCGATGAGCAGTTCTTC; cdr3_aa: CASSEALSGDEQFF
v_call: TRBV13; d_call: TRBD2; j_call: TRBJ2-1; clone_size: few; cdr3_nt: TGTGCCAGCAGCTTGTCGGCTAGCGGGAGGAATGAGCAGTTCTTC; cdr3_aa: CASSLSASGRNEQFF
v_call: TRBV11-3; d_call: TRBD2; j_call: TRBJ2-1; clone_size: once; cdr3_nt: TGTGCCAGCAGCTTCGGGGGGTTGAGTGAGCAGTTCTTC; cdr3_aa: CASSFGGLSEQFF
v_call: TRBV5-5; d_call: .; j_call: TRBJ2-7; clone_size: few; cdr3_nt: TGTGCCAGCAGCCTTGTGGGGGCGGGTGAGCAGTACTTC; cdr3_aa: CASSLVGAGEQYF
v_call: TRBV6-1; d_call: .; j_call: TRBJ2-7; clone_size: .; cdr3_nt: TGTGCCAGCCCCCCCTTTGGGGTGGGCTCCTACGAGCAGTACTTC; cdr3_aa: CASPPFGVGSYEQYF
v_call: TRBV7-8; d_call: .; j_call: TRBJ2-3; clone_size: .; cdr3_nt: TGTGCCAGCAGCCTATTAGCCAGGGGAGCAGATACGCAGTATTTT; cdr3_aa: CASSLLARGADTQYF
v_call: TRBV2; d_call: TRBD2; j_call: TRBJ2-3; clone_size: .; cdr3_nt: TGTGCCAGCAGTGGGACTAGCGGGAGCACAGATACGCAGTATTTT; cdr3_aa: CASSGTSGSTDTQYF
v_call: TRBV19; d_call: .; j_call: TRBJ1-2; clone_size: .; cdr3_nt: TGTGCCAGTAGTACTGCAGATAGGGATATAAGCTATGGCTACACCTTC; cdr3_aa: CASSTADRDISYGYTF
v_call: TRBV4-1; d_call: .; j_call: TRBJ1-1; clone_size: many; cdr3_nt: TGCGCCAGCAGCCAAGATGGACAGATGAACACTGAAGCTTTCTTT; cdr3_aa: CASSQDGQMNTEAFF
v_call: TRBV5-5; d_call: .; j_call: TRBJ2-5; clone_size: .; cdr3_nt: TGTGCCAGCAGCTTGGTGGGCTTTGGGGACCAAGAGACCCAGTACTTC; cdr3_aa: CASSLVGFGDQETQYF
v_call: TRBV6-5; d_call: TRBD2; j_call: TRBJ2-5; clone_size: .; cdr3_nt: TGTGCCAGCAGTCCCTCGGCTGCGGGAGAGCAGTACTTC; cdr3_aa: CASSPSAAGEQYF
v_call: TRBV14; d_call: .; j_call: TRBJ2-1; clone_size: .; cdr3_nt: TGTGCCAGCAGGGCTAGCGACAACAATGAGCAGTTCTTC; cdr3_aa: CASRASDNNEQFF
v_call: TRBV7-9; d_call: TRBD2; j_call: TRBJ2-1; clone_size: .; cdr3_nt: TGTGCCAGCAGCACAACGGCGGCTAGCGGGAGCTCCTACAATGAGCAGTTCTTC; cdr3_aa: CASSTTAASGSSYNEQFF
v_call: TRBV6-5; d_call: TRBD2; j_call: TRBJ2-5; clone_size: .; cdr3_nt: TGTGCCAGCAGTTACGGGGCGGGAGGTAAAGAGACCCAGTACTTC; cdr3_aa: CASSYGAGGKETQYF
v_call: TRBV4-1; d_call: TRBD1; j_call: TRBJ2-1; clone_size: .; cdr3_nt: TGCGCCAGCAGCCGTGGGACAGACTACAATGAGCAGTTCTTC; cdr3_aa: CASSRGTDYNEQFF
v_call: TRBV18; d_call: .; j_call: TRBJ2-3; clone_size: .; cdr3_nt: TGTGCCAGCTCCCCTTACCCCACTAGCACAGATACGCAGTATTTT; cdr3_aa: CASSPYPTSTDTQYF
v_call: TRBV19; d_call: TRBD2; j_call: TRBJ2-1; clone_size: .; cdr3_nt: TGTGCCAGTAGTATCAAAGCGGGAGGGTACAATGAGCAGTTCTTC; cdr3_aa: CASSIKAGGYNEQFF
v_call: TRBV14; d_call: .; j_call: TRBJ2-7; clone_size: few; cdr3_nt: TGTGCCAGCAGCCATTCTACAGGGCCCACTTCCTACGAGCAGTACTTC; cdr3_aa: CASSHSTGPTSYEQYF
v_call: TRBV14; d_call: TRBD1; j_call: TRBJ2-1; clone_size: once; cdr3_nt: TGTGCCAGCAGCCTCACAGGGGGTTCCTACAATGAGCAGTTCTTC; cdr3_aa: CASSLTGGSYNEQFF
v_call: TRBV2; d_call: TRBD2; j_call: TRBJ2-2; clone_size: .; cdr3_nt: TGTGCCAGCAGTGGGCCTTCCGGGACTAGCGGGAGACAAACCGGGGAGCTGTTTTTT; cdr3_aa: CASSGPSGTSGRQTGELFF
v_call: TRBV30; d_call: TRBD1; j_call: TRBJ1-1; clone_size: .; cdr3_nt: TGTGCCTGGAGTGTACCGAGCGAGTGGGGCAGGGGGTTGTTTGAAGCTTTCTTT; cdr3_aa: CAWSVPSEWGRGLFEAFF
v_call: TRBV19; d_call: .; j_call: TRBJ2-7; clone_size: .; cdr3_nt: TGTGCCAGTACCTCCGGACCCTACGAGCAGTACTTC; cdr3_aa: CASTSGPYEQYF
v_call: TRBV15; d_call: .; j_call: TRBJ2-1; clone_size: .; cdr3_nt: TGTGCCACCAGAAGGGGGGGGAGCTCCTACAATGAGCAGTTCTTC; cdr3_aa: CATRRGGSSYNEQFF
v_call: TRBV19; d_call: TRBD1; j_call: TRBJ2-1; clone_size: large; cdr3_nt: TGTGCCAGTAGCCCAGGGACAGTACGAGAGCAGTTCTTC; cdr3_aa: CASSPGTVREQFF
v_call: TRBV19; d_call: TRBD2; j_call: TRBJ2-7; clone_size: .; cdr3_nt: TGTGCCAGTAGTATAGCGACTAGCGGGTTCGAGCAGTACTTC; cdr3_aa: CASSIATSGFEQYF
v_call: TRBV27; d_call: TRBD2; j_call: TRBJ2-7; clone_size: .; cdr3_nt: TGTGCCAGCAGACTAGCGGGAGGGCCTTCCTACGAGCAGTACTTC; cdr3_aa: CASRLAGGPSYEQYF
v_call: TRBV29-1; d_call: TRBD2; j_call: TRBJ2-1; clone_size: .; cdr3_nt: TGCAGCGTTGAAGGGCTGGGGGGGGAGGGCAATGAGCAGTTCTTC; cdr3_aa: CSVEGLGGEGNEQFF
v_call: TRBV5-5; d_call: .; j_call: TRBJ1-2; clone_size: .; cdr3_nt: TGTGCCAGCAGCGGCATCAGGGACTACACCTTC; cdr3_aa: CASSGIRDYTF
v_call: TRBV21-1; d_call: .; j_call: TRBJ1-2; clone_size: .; cdr3_nt: TGTGCCCTTCCCGGGCAGGAGAACTATGGCTACACCTTC; cdr3_aa: CALPGQENYGYTF
v_call: TRBV7-9; d_call: TRBD2; j_call: TRBJ2-7; clone_size: .; cdr3_nt: TGTGCCAGCAGCGGCGTGAGGGCTAGCGGGGGAAAAAGCTCCTACGAGCAGTACTTC; cdr3_aa: CASSGVRASGGKSSYEQYF
v_call: TRBV9; d_call: TRBD1; j_call: TRBJ2-7; clone_size: .; cdr3_nt: TGTGCCGGCAGCGTAGGACAGGCCTCGGGGGAGCAGTACTTC; cdr3_aa: CAGSVGQASGEQYF
v_call: TRBV29-1; d_call: TRBD2; j_call: TRBJ2-1; clone_size: .; cdr3_nt: TGCAGCGTCGATCCCACTAGCGGGAATCTCAATGAGCAGTTCTTC; cdr3_aa: CSVDPTSGNLNEQFF
v_call: TRBV27; d_call: TRBD2; j_call: TRBJ2-1; clone_size: .; cdr3_nt: TGTGCCAGCAGTTCCTCTAGCGGGAGTCGCAATGAGCAGTTCTTC; cdr3_aa: CASSSSSGSRNEQFF
v_call: TRBV7-9; d_call: .; j_call: TRBJ2-7; clone_size: once; cdr3_nt: TGTGCCAGCACCCCACTGACAGGCTCCTACGAGCAGTACTTC; cdr3_aa: CASTPLTGSYEQYF
v_call: TRBV10-3; d_call: .; j_call: TRBJ1-1; clone_size: .; cdr3_nt: TGTGCCATCAGTACTCCAGGAGGGAGGGGCACTGAAGCTTTCTTT; cdr3_aa: CAISTPGGRGTEAFF